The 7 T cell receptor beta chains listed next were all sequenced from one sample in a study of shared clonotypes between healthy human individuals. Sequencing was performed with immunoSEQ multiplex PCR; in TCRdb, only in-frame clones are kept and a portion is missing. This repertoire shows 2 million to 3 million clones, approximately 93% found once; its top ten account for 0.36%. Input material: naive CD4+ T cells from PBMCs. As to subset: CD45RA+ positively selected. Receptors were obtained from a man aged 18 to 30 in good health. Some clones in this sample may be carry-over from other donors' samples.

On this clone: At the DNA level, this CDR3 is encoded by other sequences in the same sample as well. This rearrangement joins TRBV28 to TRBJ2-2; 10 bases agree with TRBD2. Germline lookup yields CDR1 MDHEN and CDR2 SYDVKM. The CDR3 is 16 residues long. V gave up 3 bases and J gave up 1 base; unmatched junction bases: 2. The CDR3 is CASSLIAGGNTGELFF. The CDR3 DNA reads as TGTGCCAGCAGTTTGATAGCGGGAGGGAACACCGGGGAGCTGTTTTTT.

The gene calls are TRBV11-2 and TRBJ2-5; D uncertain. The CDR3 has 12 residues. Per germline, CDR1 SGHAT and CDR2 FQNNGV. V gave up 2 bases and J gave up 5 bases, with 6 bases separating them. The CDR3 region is CASSLLGETQYF. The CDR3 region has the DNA TGTGCCAGCAGCTTATTGGGCGAGACCCAGTACTTC.

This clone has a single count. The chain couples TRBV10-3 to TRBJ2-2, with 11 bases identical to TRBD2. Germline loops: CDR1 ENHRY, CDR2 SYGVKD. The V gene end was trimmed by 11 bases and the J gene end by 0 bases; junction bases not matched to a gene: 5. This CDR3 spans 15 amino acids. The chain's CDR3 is CAAGTSGANTGELFF. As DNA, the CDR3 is TGTGCCGCTGGGACTAGCGGAGCGAACACCGGGGAGCTGTTTTTT.

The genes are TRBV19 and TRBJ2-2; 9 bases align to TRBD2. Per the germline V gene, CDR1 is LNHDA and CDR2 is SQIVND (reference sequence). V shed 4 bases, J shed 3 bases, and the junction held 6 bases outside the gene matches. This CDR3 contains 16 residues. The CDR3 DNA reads TGTGCCAGTAGTACCCAAAGCGGGAGGTACACCGGGGAGCTGTTTTTT. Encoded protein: CASSTQSGRYTGELFF.

CDR3 amino acids: CASLPRGQEGSGANVLTF. DNA for the CDR3: TGTGCCAGTCTCCCCAGGGGGCAAGAGGGCTCTGGGGCCAACGTCCTGACTTTC. The rearrangement uses TRBV19 and TRBJ2-6, with TRBD1 matching over 8 bases. V shed 8 bases and J 0 bases; nucleotides not matched to a gene: 12. The germline V gene encodes CDR1 LNHDA and CDR2 SQIVND (reference sequence). This CDR3 region has 18 residues.

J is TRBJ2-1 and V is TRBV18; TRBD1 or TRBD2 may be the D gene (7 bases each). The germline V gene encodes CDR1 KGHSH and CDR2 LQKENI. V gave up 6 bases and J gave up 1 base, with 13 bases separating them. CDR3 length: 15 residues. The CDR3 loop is CASSQGDYSYNEQFF. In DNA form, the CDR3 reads TGTGCCAGCTCCCAGGGGGACTATTCCTACAATGAGCAGTTCTTC.

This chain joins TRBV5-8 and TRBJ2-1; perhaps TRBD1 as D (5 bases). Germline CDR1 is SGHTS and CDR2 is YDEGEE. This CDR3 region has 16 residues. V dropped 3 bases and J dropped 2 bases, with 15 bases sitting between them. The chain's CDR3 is CASSWPRTQTYNEQFF. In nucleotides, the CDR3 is TGTGCCAGCAGCTGGCCCAGGACACAAACCTACAATGAGCAGTTCTTC.